The 10 T cell receptor beta chains listed next were all sequenced from one sample in a study of control samples from healthy donors and cancer patients (dated by TCRdb to the early 2020s). Preparation of the library involved the immunoSEQ multiplex PCR assay. The table comes from immuneACCESS by way of TCRdb, which keeps in-frame sequences with V and J called. Part of the clones is missing from these tables; in studies checked, under half for an unresolved V gene and the rest for unknown reasons. Recorded for this sample are 150,000 to 200,000 clones; about 90% of them occurred a single time. The top ten clonotypes cover roughly 2% of the sample. Material for sequencing was blood. Receptor source: a woman in her thirties or forties in good health.

The V and J genes are TRBV7-3 and TRBJ2-5; D not certain. The V gene lost 6 bases and the J gene lost 1 base, with 18 bases spanning the gap. This CDR3 has 16 amino acids. Germline V lookup: CDR1 SGHTA, CDR2 FQGTGA. CDR3 protein: CASSLGPRAIQETQYF. The CDR3, as DNA: TGTGCCAGCAGTCTAGGCCCCCGGGCTATCCAAGAGACCCAGTACTTC.

In this sample, this clone turned up once. This chain connects TRBV10-3 to TRBJ2-2, with D perhaps TRBD1 (6 bases). The germline CDR1 and CDR2 sequences are ENHRY and SYGVKD. V gave up 6 bases and J gave up 4 bases, with 9 bases separating them. The CDR3 is made up of 13 amino acids. The DNA for the CDR3 is TGTGCCATCAGACTAGGGGGCACCGGGGAGCTGTTTTTT. Residues: CAIRLGGTGELFF.

V usage is TRBV29-1 and J usage is TRBJ1-4, with D perhaps matching TRBD1 (6 bases). Per the germline V gene, CDR1 is SQVTM and CDR2 is ANQGSEA. The CDR3 runs 14 residues. V was clipped by 7 bases and J by 11 bases, with 23 bases between them. The CDR3 nucleotides read TGCAGCGGACGATTACAGGGAAATGGTGCCAAACTGTTTTTT. This translates into CSGRLQGNGAKLFF.

V usage is TRBV27 and J usage is TRBJ1-2, with no clear D. Germline loops: CDR1 MNHEY, CDR2 SMNVEV (reference sequence). The CDR3 runs 15 residues. Trimming shortened V by 6 bases and J by 0 bases, and 14 bases separated the two germline ends. For the CDR3, the DNA is TGTGCCAGCAGCCCGTTGCTTGGGCCTAACTATGGCTACACCTTC. Residues: CASSPLLGPNYGYTF.

The chain has TRBV20-1 and TRBJ1-1; unclear D gene. The CDR3 has 11 residues. The V end lost 4 bases, the J end lost 1 base, and 4 bases lay between the germline ends. Per germline, CDR1 DFQATT and CDR2 SNEGSKA (reference sequence). The CDR3 is CSAIGNTEAFF. The CDR3 nucleotides are TGCAGTGCTATAGGGAACACTGAAGCTTTCTTT.

The V call is TRBV2, the J call TRBJ2-3, with 7 bases matching TRBD2. This CDR3 is built from 12 residues. Germline V lookup: CDR1 SNHLY, CDR2 FYNNEI. The J segment lost 2 bases and the V segment lost 8 bases, leaving 1 base of the junction unmatched. CDR3 protein: CASGTTTDTQYF. CDR3 nucleotide sequence: TGTGCCAGCGGGACTACCACAGATACGCAGTATTTT.

The gene calls are TRBV7-8 and TRBJ2-3, with 11 bases matching TRBD2. CDR3 length: 15 amino acids. Germline V lookup: CDR1 SGHVS, CDR2 FQNEAQ. Trimming at V came to 3 bases and at J to 6 bases, leaving 5 bases not matched to a gene. The CDR3 DNA is TGTGCCAGCAGCTTCGTAGCGGGGGGGACGGATACGCAGTATTTT. This codes for CASSFVAGGTDTQYF.

The chain links TRBV6-5 to TRBJ1-2, with unresolved D. The germline V gene encodes CDR1 MNHEY and CDR2 SVGAGI. V was trimmed by 4 bases and J by 7 bases, leaving 16 bases between them. The CDR3 is 14 residues long. The CDR3 bases are TGTGCCAGCAGTTTCCCGGGTTCCCAAGGTGGCTACACCTTC. It codes for CASSFPGSQGGYTF.

The chain links TRBV14 to TRBJ1-2; possibly TRBD1 for D (6 bases). This CDR3 region has 14 residues. The germline gives CDR1 SGHDN, CDR2 FVKESK. The V gene lost 4 bases and the J gene lost 4 bases, with 13 bases spanning the gap. Here the CDR3 reads CASSPLGQIYGYTF. CDR3 sequence (DNA): TGTGCCAGCAGCCCTCTAGGACAGATCTATGGCTACACCTTC.

V and J are TRBV29-1 and TRBJ1-1; D possibly corresponds to TRBD1 (6 bases). This CDR3 has 15 amino acids. Germline lookup yields CDR1 SQVTM and CDR2 ANQGSEA. The V and J ends lost 5 bases and 5 bases respectively, with 21 bases between them. CDR3 in DNA: TGCAGCGTTAGGGACGGGGGCTTAAGATGGACTGAAGCTTTCTTT. Protein sequence: CSVRDGGLRWTEAFF.